The following is a T cell receptor (beta chain) sequence with its context. The antigen remains undetermined. Relative to the germline gene, one junction end is altered; a read error may explain this. The sample belongs to a study of spatial heterogeneity in lung cancer. About the research overall: Samples were obtained from some 70 donors, all untreated early-stage non-small cell lung cancer patients.

Time point defined: blood at routine non-recurrence follow-up after resection. Overall study findings and caveats: At tumor resection, ubiquitous expanded TCRs were detected in blood more often than later.

This CDR3 contains 14 residues. Germline-derived CDR1 and CDR2 are MNHEY and SVGAGI. Every cDNA TCR molecule received its own unique molecular identifier. TCRdb passed the 5' RACE reads through MiXCR, listing each CDR3 protein once. Here the sample spans roughly 99,000 distinct CDR3 sequences, approximately 19% being singletons. The chain joins TRBV6-5 to TRBJ1-1; TRBD1 matches 9 bases. Material: PBMCs, obtained at follow-up. The receptor comes from a male donor with early-stage non-small cell lung cancer. DNA for the CDR3: TGTGCCAACAGTCCCGGGACAGGGCATACTGAAGCTTTCTTT. Protein: CANSPGTGHTEAFF.